This T cell receptor (beta chain) was obtained from a study of blood T cell repertoires in COVID-19. Looking at the study overall: Spain, Italy and the United States supplied samples that represented acute and convalescent COVID-19. PBMCs, B-cell-depleted T cells, or T cells were the source of the cDNA or gDNA that made up the material.

Per the study methods: The assay estimated nucleated cells by amplifying reference gene primers. Data came from immunoSEQ multiplex PCR; TCRdb stores just in-frame clones and leaves some out. D and trimming were read from the DNA, whereas the V and J calls and clone size are those reported in that table. The data contain approximately 210,000 clones, 82% of them singletons. Germline V gene data show CDR1 as LGHDT and CDR2 as YNNKEL (reference sequence). The CDR3 has 13 amino acids. With 11 bases clipped from V and 8 bases from J, the junction kept 13 bases outside the gene matches. This clonotype originated in a woman aged 80 or older with acute or convalescent COVID-19. The genes are TRBV3-1 (or the pseudogene TRBV3-2) and TRBJ1-2; 8 bases match TRBD1. The sample was peripheral blood. CDR3 sequence: CAVTDRATAGYTF. In nucleotides, the CDR3 is TGTGCCGTCACGGACAGGGCGACGGCCGGCTACACCTTC.